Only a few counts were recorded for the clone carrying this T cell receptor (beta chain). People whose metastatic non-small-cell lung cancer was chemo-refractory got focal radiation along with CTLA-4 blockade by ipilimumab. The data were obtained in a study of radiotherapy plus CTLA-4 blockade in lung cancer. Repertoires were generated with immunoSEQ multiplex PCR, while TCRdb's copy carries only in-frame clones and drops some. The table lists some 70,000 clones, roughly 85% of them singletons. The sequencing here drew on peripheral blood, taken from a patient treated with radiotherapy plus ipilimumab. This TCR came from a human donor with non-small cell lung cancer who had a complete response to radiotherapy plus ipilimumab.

The CDR3 nucleotides are TGCGCCAGCAGTGAGCCCCAAGCGGGAAGGGAAGCAGATACGCAGTATTTT. This encodes CASSEPQAGREADTQYF. The J gene is TRBJ2-3, the V gene TRBV10-1; 7 bases fit TRBD2. Germline V lookup: CDR1 WNHNN, CDR2 SYGVQD (reference sequence). The CDR3 consists of 17 residues. The V segment lost 2 bases and the J segment 4 bases; nucleotides outside the gene matches: 12.